Below, one T cell receptor (beta chain) is given with its context. What it binds is not known. This same CDR3 is encoded by further DNA sequences in the sample. The PCR was carried out with 60 Vbeta primers and 13 Jbeta primers. Some clones are missing from TCRdb's copy, which holds only in-frame ones; the method was immunoSEQ multiplex PCR. The sample includes roughly 130,000 clones, under 70% of them seen just once. This sample was included in a study of cytomegalovirus exposure and HLA in healthy donors. The overall study: Roughly 80% of around 390 genotyped donors fell in the Caucasian-associated ancestry cluster.

The CDR3 contains 13 residues. V gave up 0 bases and J gave up 0 bases, with 3 bases separating them. Germline loops: CDR1 SGDLS, CDR2 YYNGEE. Study-level results: One variant, a missense change in DCLRE1C, was linked in a later analysis to TCR beta V- and J-gene trimming. Beyond CMV serostatus, there was no information to go on about immune exposure.

The TCR comes from a woman aged 55-70 years in good health and CMV-seronegative. The sequenced sample was PBMCs. This chain joins TRBV9 and TRBJ1-1; D remains unclear. CDR3 sequence reads: CASSVAVNTEAFF. The CDR3 DNA reads as TGTGCCAGCAGCGTAGCGGTGAACACTGAAGCTTTCTTT. Supplemented by reference TRBV9 and TRBJ1-1, the full variable domain reads DSGVTQTPKHLITATGQRVTLRCSPRSGDLSVYWYQQSLDQGLQFLIQYYNGEERAKGNILERFSAQQFPDLHSELNLSSLELGDSALYFCASSVAVNTEAFFGQGTRLTVV.